This section outlines one T cell receptor (beta chain) sequence together with its context. This receptor's antigen is unknown. Base quality data are lacking; no much larger clone is found one base away. After removal of 3 bases from V and 2 bases from J, the junction retains 4 bases not matched to a gene. From a lookup of the germline V gene, CDR1 and CDR2 are SGDLS and YYNGEE. The CDR3 numbers 15 residues from cysteine through phenylalanine. Of the read, only the CDR3 DNA is kept; its 45 bases are in frame from base 1. The data are from a study of CD8+ T cells in alopecia areata (dated by TCRdb to 2016 to 2019). About the investigation overall: The treated patients, all with moderate-to-severe alopecia areata, were enrolled in an open-label pilot trial of oral tofacitinib given at 5 to 10 mg twice daily. On the human side, TCRbeta sequencing was run on scalp tissue and on sorted CD4+ and CD8+ peripheral blood T cells from healthy controls and from alopecia areata patients with either patchy or totalis/universalis disease. High-throughput TCRbeta sequencing was used to examine T cell clonal expansion in alopecia areata in both the C3H/HeJ mouse model and human patients. Tofacitinib was given for 6 to 18 months, followed by 6 months of follow-up off drug to assess delayed response and recurrence. Scalp clonality was compared across normal scalp (n=4), patchy alopecia areata scalp (n=8), and alopecia totalis/universalis scalp (n=8). Amplification of TCRbeta CDR3 regions was done by immunoSEQ multiplex PCR using 35 Vbeta forward primers and 13 Jbeta reverse primers. Tofacitinib-treated patients had biopsies at baseline and at 4 and 24 weeks of treatment, with a later scalp biopsy in several patients. Disease severity in treated patients was measured with the SALT score, which quantifies the percentage of affected scalp surface area. RNA was obtained with the PAXgene miRNA kit for fixed scalp, the miRNeasy kit for PBMCs, and the RNeasy kit for mouse skin. Study-wide findings and limitations: Scalp clonality and the number of expanded CD8+ clones among the top 100 scalp clones were significantly decreased by tofacitinib. Resident alphabeta T cells in normal human skin are also sequenced, complicating scalp TCR repertoire analysis, unlike mouse skin dominated by gammadelta T cells. Compared with mice, TCR sequences shared between patients were less clear, possibly partly because of HLA diversity across the patient population. Compared with normal scalp, lesional scalp had higher clonality and more expanded CD8+ clones, particularly in alopecia totalis/universalis, a pattern that suggests antigenic drive. Many expanded lesional clones were found to persist in scalp and blood during tofacitinib treatment, and relapse after treatment cessation may be partly explained by this persistence. The treated cohort was small, with a single nonresponder, so links between baseline CD8+ expansion and response need larger studies.

The sample's treatment or condition label, in plain terms: oral pan-JAK inhibitor, 5-10 mg twice daily. Lesional scalp punch biopsies and peripheral blood were collected from alopecia areata patients. PBMCs were separated by density centrifugation and stained for CD3, CD4 and CD8, after which CD4+ and CD8+ T cells were sorted on a FACSAria. Library creation used the immunoSEQ multiplex PCR assay. RNA was extracted from all samples and reverse transcribed into cDNA as template for TCR sequencing. SuperScript III was used to make first-strand cDNA, primed with a 2:1 mix of oligo-dT and random hexamers. A synthetic immune receptor repertoire was used to assess amplification bias, and residual bias was removed computationally. For the original study's pipeline: Raw reads were preprocessed to remove errors, and CDR3 was defined according to IMGT conventions as the region from the conserved cysteine to phenylalanine. Clonality was computed as 1 minus the Shannon entropy, with the entropy normalized by log2 of the number of productive unique TCRs. Whether each scalp clone was CD4 or CD8 was inferred by checking scalp TCRbeta sequences against the CD4 and CD8 repertoires from sorted blood. TCRdb obtained this table from immuneACCESS and retained in-frame rearrangements with V and J assigned. These tables miss some clones; where compared with another copy, unresolved V genes account for less than half of the shortfall, and the remainder is unexplained. V and J calls and clone size come straight from that table; D and trimming were deduced from the DNA. Present in this sample are approximately 90,000 clones, approximately 70% of which were seen just once. Of the sample, roughly 17% is held by the ten largest clones.

Sequenced here: CD8+ T cells sorted from blood, sampled at roughly week 45, from a patient treated with tofacitinib. Rearrangement joined TRBV9 to TRBJ2-3; 9 of the junction bases match TRBD2. The receptor was isolated from a human donor with alopecia areata. The nucleotide sequence is TGTGCCAGCAGCGCTAGCGGGGTCCACACAGATACGCAGTATTTT. This gives the protein CASSASGVHTDTQYF.